There are many counts of the clone carrying this T cell receptor (beta chain). Its antigen is currently unknown. V shed 3 bases and J 4 bases; nucleotides not matched to a gene: 9. Germline V CDR1 and CDR2: SGHTA, FQGNSA. This CDR3 is 17 amino acids long. This sample was taken from a study of T cell repertoires in cytomegalovirus infection. Notes on the study in general: The study found HLA-C-restricted CMV-specific TCR beta clonotypes dominating the ex vivo response.

A single record per CDR3 protein comes from TCRdb applying MiXCR to the reads. The table records about 110,000 distinct CDR3 sequences, around 29% of them present only once. The TCR comes from a human donor in good health (CMV status not recorded). Some clones in this sample may be carry-over from other donors' samples. This specimen was CD8+ T cells from cultured PBMCs, taken from culture after CMV antigen stimulation. The chain joins TRBV7-2 to TRBJ2-5, with 12 bases that match TRBD2. CDR3 coding DNA: TGTGCCAGCAGCTTCGGGCTAGCGGGGGGGCCAGGAGAGACCCAGTACTTC. This sequence encodes CASSFGLAGGPGETQYF.